This T cell receptor beta chain was sequenced for a study of cytomegalovirus exposure and HLA in healthy donors. Germline loops: CDR1 SGHDT, CDR2 YYEEEE. The V and J ends lost 4 bases and 6 bases, in that order; junction bases with no gene match: 5. The length of the CDR3 is 15 residues. Using immunoSEQ multiplex PCR, the repertoire was profiled, and TCRdb retains in-frame clones only, with some absent. This sample has over 200,000 clones, with 80% to 90% found just once. This sequence originates from a woman under 30 in good health and CMV-seropositive. The specimen was PBMCs. The chain uses TRBV5-6 and TRBJ2-7; 15 nucleotides match TRBD2. The CDR3 nucleotides read TGTGCCAGCAGCGCCGGGACTAGCGGGAGGAGCGAGCAGTACTTC. This codes for CASSAGTSGRSEQYF.